These 20 T cell receptor beta chains share one sample of origin, sequenced in a study of blood T cell repertoires in COVID-19. Libraries were prepared by immunoSEQ multiplex PCR; TCRdb keeps only in-frame clonotypes and omits some of them. In the table there are more than 85,000 clones, about 79% of which are singletons. Sequencing input: peripheral blood. The receptors derive from an elderly woman with active or convalescent COVID-19.

The V and J genes are TRBV15 and TRBJ1-6; unclear D gene. In germline, CDR1 is LNHNV, CDR2 YYDKDF (reference sequence). V was pared by 0 bases and J by 14 bases, with 8 bases between. The CDR3 has 12 amino acids. The DNA for the CDR3 is TGTGCCACCAGCAGAGATGGGAGAACCCTCCACTTT. This translates into CATSRDGRTLHF.

A single count supports this clone. This rearrangement joins TRBV15 to TRBJ1-5; D call uncertain. V was shortened by 1 base and J by 0 bases, with 10 bases between the two germline ends. Germline CDR1 and CDR2: LNHNV and YYDKDF (reference sequence). This CDR3 comprises 16 residues. The CDR3 bases are TGTGCCACCAGCAGAGGGTACAGTACTAGCAATCAGCCCCAGCATTTT. Its protein product is CATSRGYSTSNQPQHF.

The chain uses TRBV6-5 and TRBJ2-2; possible D gene TRBD1, 6 bases. CDR3 size: 15 residues. Trimming left V 0 bases short and J 5 bases short, with 10 bases between. The germline gives CDR1 MNHEY, CDR2 SVGAGI. In nucleotides, the CDR3 is TGTGCCAGCAGTTACTCGGACAGAGTGACCGGGGAGCTGTTTTTT. Translated: CASSYSDRVTGELFF.

The rearrangement links TRBV19 to TRBJ1-2, with 9 bases identical to TRBD1. Germline CDR1 and CDR2: LNHDA and SQIVND (reference sequence). The CDR3 consists of 15 residues. Trimming cost V 3 bases and J 6 bases; bases outside gene matches: 8. CDR3 sequence (DNA): TGTGCCAGTAGTATGGACAGGGGTAGAGTAGATGGCTACACCTTC. It encodes CASSMDRGRVDGYTF.

V gene TRBV27 combines with J gene TRBJ2-7; 8 bases match TRBD1. The CDR3 extends over 16 amino acids. V shed 5 bases, J shed 4 bases, and the junction held 13 bases outside the gene matches. Germline V gene sequence: CDR1 MNHEY, CDR2 SMNVEV (reference sequence). CDR3 in DNA: TGTGCCAGCAGTGGTGGGAACCAGGGGGCCCCATACGAGCAGTACTTC. Its translation: CASSGGNQGAPYEQYF.

This clone was detected only a few times. The chain carries TRBV5-4 and TRBJ2-1; 8 positions agree with TRBD1. The trim removed 4 bases at V and 2 bases at J, leaving 8 bases unmatched. Germline CDR1 and CDR2: SGHNT and YYREEE (reference sequence). CDR3 length: 16 amino acids. CDR3 coding DNA: TGTGCCAGCAGCAAGAGACAGGGGCCAACCTACAATGAGCAGTTCTTC. Encoded protein: CASSKRQGPTYNEQFF.

This chain connects TRBV27 to TRBJ2-1; TRBD2 matches at 11 bases. V was pared by 3 bases and J by 7 bases, with 8 bases of the junction left unmatched. The V gene's germline CDR1 is MNHEY and CDR2 SMNVEV (reference sequence). The CDR3 has 16 residues. The CDR3 is CASSFDPSGRFNEQFF. The CDR3 bases are TGTGCCAGCAGTTTTGATCCTAGCGGGAGGTTTAATGAGCAGTTCTTC.

The J gene is TRBJ1-6, the V gene TRBV2, with D maybe TRBD1 (5 bases). Trimming stripped 10 bases from V and 9 bases from J, with 16 bases between. The germline V gene encodes CDR1 SNHLY and CDR2 FYNNEI. The CDR3 has 13 residues. The CDR3: CATTDGRASPLHF. CDR3 bases: TGTGCCACAACAGATGGCAGGGCTTCACCCCTCCACTTT.

The V call is TRBV19, the J call TRBJ1-5; D not certain. V shed 5 bases and J shed 1 base, with 9 bases lying between them. Per germline, CDR1 LNHDA and CDR2 SQIVND (reference sequence). The CDR3 runs to 14 residues. CDR3 sequence (DNA): TGTGCCAGTAGTGGGAGGGCGAGCAATCAGCCCCAGCATTTT. It is translated as CASSGRASNQPQHF.

This chain joins TRBV6-5 and TRBJ2-3, with a weak D call TRBD2 (5 bases). Trimming removed 0 bases at V and 2 bases at J, with 9 bases between. The germline V gene encodes CDR1 MNHEY and CDR2 SVGAGI. The CDR3 is made up of 15 amino acids. CDR3 bases: TGTGCCAGCAGTTACTCATCGGGAAACACAGATACGCAGTATTTT. It translates to CASSYSSGNTDTQYF.

This chain links TRBV19 with TRBJ2-7; the D gene is possibly TRBD1 (6 bases). Germline CDR1 reads LNHDA; CDR2 reads SQIVND (reference sequence). CDR3 length equals 14 residues. The V and J ends lost 3 bases and 5 bases respectively, with 14 bases between them. The CDR3 DNA is TGTGCCAGTAGTATTGGGACATATGCCCACGAGCAGTACTTC. Translating gives CASSIGTYAHEQYF.

CDR3 in amino acids: CASSSGVAVVSYEQYF. The CDR3 bases are TGTGCCAGCAGCTCGGGGGTAGCGGTAGTATCCTACGAGCAGTACTTC. J is TRBJ2-7 and V is TRBV11-2; TRBD2 might be the D (6 bases). This CDR3 has 16 residues. The V gene lost 4 bases and the J gene lost 1 base, with 17 bases spanning the gap. The germline CDR1 and CDR2 sequences are SGHAT and FQNNGV.

The chain combines TRBV19 with TRBJ1-1; no clear D. Germline V gene data show CDR1 as LNHDA and CDR2 as SQIVND (reference sequence). V gave up 5 bases and J gave up 5 bases, with 21 bases separating them. The CDR3 is 16 residues long. CDR3 amino acids: CASSRGPRIVETEAFF. The CDR3 DNA is TGTGCCAGTAGTCGAGGCCCGAGAATTGTTGAGACTGAAGCTTTCTTT.

The V call is TRBV28, the J call TRBJ2-7, with TRBD2 identical over 8 bases. Germline CDR1 MDHEN, CDR2 SYDVKM. CDR3 size: 14 residues. Trimming at V came to 6 bases and at J to 5 bases, leaving 9 bases not matched to a gene. The CDR3 is CASSAGTSKDEQYF. The DNA for the CDR3 is TGTGCCAGCAGCGCCGGGACTAGTAAAGACGAGCAGTACTTC. Combining the CDR3 with reference TRBV28 and TRBJ2-7 gives the whole variable domain DVKVTQSSRYLVKRTGEKVFLECVQDMDHENMFWYRQDPGLGLRLIYFSYDVKMKEKGDIPEGYSVSREKKERFSLILESASTNQTSMYLCASSAGTSKDEQYFGPGTRLTVT.

CDR3: CASSQGRLAGFNEQFF. The CDR3 DNA sequence: TGTGCCAGCAGCCAAGGACGACTAGCGGGATTTAATGAGCAGTTCTTC. The chain joins TRBV3-1 (or the pseudogene TRBV3-2) to TRBJ2-1; 11 positions agree with TRBD2. J gave up 7 bases and V 1 base, and 6 bases lay outside the gene matches. The CDR3 contains 16 residues. The germline gives CDR1 LGHDT, CDR2 YNNKEL (reference sequence).

The chain uses TRBV29-1 and TRBJ2-3, with 8 bases fitting TRBD1. The CDR3 has 15 residues. Germline V gene sequence: CDR1 SQVTM, CDR2 ANQGSEA. After removal of 7 bases from V and 3 bases from J, the junction contained 12 bases not matched to a gene. CDR3 DNA: TGCAGCGCCAGCCATGGACAGGGTTTGACAGATACGCAGTATTTT. Amino acids: CSASHGQGLTDTQYF.

This clone turned up a few times. This sequence joins TRBV7-2 and TRBJ2-7, with 8 bases identical to TRBD1. The ends lost 2 bases at V and 2 bases at J; junction bases unmatched: 2. The CDR3 consists of 14 residues. Germline-derived CDR1 and CDR2 are SGHTA and FQGNSA. The CDR3 is CASSLSQGAYEQYF. DNA of the CDR3: TGTGCCAGCAGCTTATCACAGGGGGCCTACGAGCAGTACTTC.

The CDR3 loop is CASSSIGGRGRSDTQYF. The CDR3 DNA reads TGTGCCAGCAGCTCTATCGGCGGGCGGGGGCGCTCAGATACGCAGTATTTT. The rearrangement links TRBV7-3 to TRBJ2-3, with a weak D call TRBD2 (7 bases). The V gene lost 4 bases and the J gene lost 4 bases, with 21 bases spanning the gap. Germline V gene sequence: CDR1 SGHTA, CDR2 FQGTGA. This CDR3 spans 17 amino acids.

The chain is built from TRBV5-1 and TRBJ1-6, with a possible D match to TRBD1 (6 bases). The germline V gene has CDR1 SGHRS and CDR2 YFSETQ. Trimming left V 4 bases short and J 13 bases short, with 15 bases between. The CDR3 is 13 amino acids. DNA of the CDR3: TGCGCCAGCAGCGCAGGGGATACTTCGCCCCTCCACTTT. Translating it yields CASSAGDTSPLHF.

V and J are TRBV10-3 and TRBJ2-3; TRBD2 aligns across 7 bases. This CDR3 has 14 amino acids. Trimming cost V 10 bases and J 1 base; bases outside gene matches: 8. The germline V gene has CDR1 ENHRY and CDR2 SYGVKD. CDR3 amino acids: CATRTAGRTDTQYF. The DNA of the CDR3 is TGTGCCACGAGAACAGCGGGACGCACAGATACGCAGTATTTT.